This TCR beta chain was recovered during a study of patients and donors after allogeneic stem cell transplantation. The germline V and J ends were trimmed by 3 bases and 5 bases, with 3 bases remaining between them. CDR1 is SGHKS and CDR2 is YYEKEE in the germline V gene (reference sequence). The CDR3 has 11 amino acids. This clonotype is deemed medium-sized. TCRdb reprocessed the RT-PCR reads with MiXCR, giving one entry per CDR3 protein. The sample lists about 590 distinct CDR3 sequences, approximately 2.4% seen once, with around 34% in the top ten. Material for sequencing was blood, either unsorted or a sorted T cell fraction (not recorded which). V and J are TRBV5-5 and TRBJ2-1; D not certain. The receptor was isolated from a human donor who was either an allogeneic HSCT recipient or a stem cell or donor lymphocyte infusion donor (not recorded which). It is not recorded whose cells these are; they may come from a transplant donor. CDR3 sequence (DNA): TGTGCCAGCAGCTCAAACAATGAGCAGTTCTTC. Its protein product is CASSSNNEQFF. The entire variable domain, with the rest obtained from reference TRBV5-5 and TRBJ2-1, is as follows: DAGVTQSPTHLIKTRGQQVTLRCSPISGHKSVSWYQQVLGQGPQFIFQYYEKEERGRGNFPDRFSARQFPNYSSELNVNALLLGDSALYLCASSSNNEQFFGPGTRLTVL.